The 31 T cell receptor beta chains below all came from one sample that was sequenced in a study of blood T cell repertoires in COVID-19. Profiling relied on immunoSEQ multiplex PCR, and the TCRdb table lists in-frame clones only, not all of them. The sample yields approximately 230,000 clones, approximately 90% seen once. Sequences were obtained from peripheral blood. Receptor source: a man between 18 and 35 years old with active or convalescent COVID-19.

The chain carries TRBV7-9 and TRBJ2-3, with 7 bases aligning to TRBD2. Germline CDR1 is SEHNR and CDR2 is FQNEAQ (reference sequence). With 5 bases clipped from V and 0 bases from J, the junction kept 11 bases outside the gene matches. The CDR3 covers 17 residues. The CDR3 is CASSPRLAGTSTDTQYF. The CDR3 coding sequence is TGTGCCAGCAGCCCCCGACTAGCCGGGACTAGCACAGATACGCAGTATTTT. Using reference TRBV7-9 and TRBJ2-3 for the parts outside the CDR3, the full variable domain is DTGVSQNPRHKITKRGQNVTFRCDPISEHNRLYWYRQTLGQGPEFLTYFQNEAQLEKSRLLSDRFSAERPKGSFSTLEIQRTEQGDSAMYLCASSPRLAGTSTDTQYFGPGTRLTVL.

V usage is TRBV5-6 and J usage is TRBJ2-3, with 8 nucleotides matching TRBD1. The V gene's germline CDR1 is SGHDT and CDR2 YYEEEE. The CDR3 has 16 amino acids. Trimming at V came to 4 bases and at J to 4 bases, leaving 11 bases not matched to a gene. The CDR3 region has the DNA TGTGCCAGCAGCCGACTGGACAGGGTAGTAGCAGATACGCAGTATTTT. It translates to CASSRLDRVVADTQYF.

This chain uses TRBV28 with TRBJ2-7; 13 nucleotides match TRBD2. After removal of 4 bases from V and 2 bases from J, the junction contained 14 bases not matched to a gene. This CDR3 has 19 residues. In germline, CDR1 is MDHEN, CDR2 SYDVKM. CDR3 nucleotide sequence: TGTGCCAGCAGTTCGCCGTCAAAAGGGACTAGCGGGACCCCCTACGAGCAGTACTTC. This codes for CASSSPSKGTSGTPYEQYF.

V gene TRBV29-1 combines with J gene TRBJ2-3, with TRBD2 identical over 13 bases. The V segment lost 7 bases and the J segment 4 bases; nucleotides outside the gene matches: 5. Germline V CDR1 and CDR2: SQVTM, ANQGSEA. The CDR3 loop spans 14 amino acids. The CDR3 is CSAGLAGDPDTQYF. CDR3 sequence (DNA): TGCAGCGCAGGACTAGCGGGAGATCCAGATACGCAGTATTTT.

The chain is built from TRBV5-5 and TRBJ1-1, with D maybe TRBD1 (5 bases). CDR3 length: 13 residues. Germline values: CDR1 SGHKS, CDR2 YYEKEE (reference sequence). Trimming took 5 bases from V and 0 from J, leaving 8 bases between them. This CDR3 reads CASRQGVNTEAFF. In DNA, the CDR3 is TGTGCCAGCAGGCAAGGGGTGAACACTGAAGCTTTCTTT.

The chain couples TRBV19 to TRBJ1-1, with no clear D. V lost 3 bases and J 1 base, leaving 15 bases between the germline ends. The CDR3 consists of 16 residues. CDR1 and CDR2 from the germline V gene are LNHDA and SQIVND (reference sequence). CDR3 sequence (DNA): TGTGCCAGTAGTATTGGTGGCTCCTGGAGGAACACTGAAGCTTTCTTT. This codes for CASSIGGSWRNTEAFF.

The J gene is TRBJ1-1, the V gene TRBV5-1; 7 positions match TRBD1. This CDR3 spans 16 amino acids. V lost 5 bases to trimming and J lost 1 base; unmatched junction nucleotides: 11. Germline V gene sequence: CDR1 SGHRS, CDR2 YFSETQ. This CDR3 is CASSPQGTLQNTEAFF. Written as DNA, the CDR3 is TGCGCCAGCAGTCCACAGGGGACACTACAGAACACTGAAGCTTTCTTT.

This rearrangement joins TRBV3-1 (or the pseudogene TRBV3-2) to TRBJ2-7, with 8 bases identical to TRBD2. After removal of 5 bases from V and 8 bases from J, the junction contained 11 bases not matched to a gene. The CDR3 is 14 residues long. The germline V gene encodes CDR1 LGHDT and CDR2 YNNKEL (reference sequence). CDR3 coding DNA: TGTGCCAGCAGCTACTCGGGAGGGTCCGGCAAGCAGTACTTC. This translates into CASSYSGGSGKQYF.

The chain uses TRBV2 and TRBJ1-3; D is uncertain. The CDR3 is 14 residues long. With 3 bases removed from V and 0 bases from J, the gap between germline ends came to 6 bases. Germline CDR1 reads SNHLY; CDR2 reads FYNNEI. Here the CDR3 reads CASSDAFSGNTIYF. In DNA form, the CDR3 reads TGTGCCAGCAGTGACGCGTTCTCTGGAAACACCATATATTTT.

This clone occurred once. The gene calls are TRBV5-6 and TRBJ2-5; D is undetermined. CDR3 length: 13 residues. Trimming removed 6 bases at V and 1 base at J, with 10 bases between. CDR1 and CDR2 from the germline V gene are SGHDT and YYEEEE. The CDR3 DNA sequence: TGTGCCAGCACCGCGAACCTCCAAGAGACCCAGTACTTC. This sequence encodes CASTANLQETQYF. Full variable domain (rest looked up from reference TRBV5-6 and TRBJ2-5): DAGVTQSPTHLIKTRGQQVTLRCSPKSGHDTVSWYQQALGQGPQFIFQYYEEEERQRGNFPDRFSGHQFPNYSSELNVNALLLGDSALYLCASTANLQETQYFGPGTRLLVL.

The sample holds a few counts of this clone. This chain joins TRBV7-6 and TRBJ2-1; 10 nucleotides align to TRBD2. Germline assignment: CDR1 SGHVS and CDR2 FNYEAQ. V shed 4 bases, J shed 4 bases, and the junction held 7 bases outside the gene matches. This CDR3 comprises 16 residues. CDR3 bases: TGTGCCAGCAGCTCGACCCGGACTAGCGGTTACAATGAGCAGTTCTTC. Amino acids: CASSSTRTSGYNEQFF.

The CDR3 DNA reads as TGTGCCAGCAGCTCGGACAGAAGCAATTCACCCCTCCACTTT. Its protein is CASSSDRSNSPLHF. This chain connects TRBV5-6 to TRBJ1-6; TRBD1 might be the D (6 bases). Germline CDR1 and CDR2: SGHDT and YYEEEE. V lost 3 bases and J 7 bases, leaving 11 bases between the germline ends. CDR3 length equals 14 residues.

The chain couples TRBV5-8 to TRBJ2-2; possibly TRBD2 for D (5 bases). Germline V gene sequence: CDR1 SGHTS, CDR2 YDEGEE. CDR3 length equals 13 residues. V was cut by 4 bases and J by 5 bases, with 9 bases left in between. For the CDR3, the DNA is TGTGCCAGCAGCCGAACTAGGACCGGGGAGCTGTTTTTT. Residues: CASSRTRTGELFF. Together with reference TRBV5-8 and TRBJ2-2, the CDR3 gives the full variable domain: EAGVTQSPTHLIKTRGQQATLRCSPISGHTSVYWYQQALGLGLQFLLWYDEGEERNRGNFPPRFSGRQFPNYSSELNVNALELEDSALYLCASSRTRTGELFFGEGSRLTVL.

The chain couples TRBV9 to TRBJ1-1; D might be TRBD1 (6 bases). V lost 3 bases and J 0 bases, leaving 15 bases between the germline ends. Germline-derived CDR1 and CDR2 are SGDLS and YYNGEE. CDR3 size: 16 residues. The CDR3 DNA is TGTGCCAGCAGCGCCCTCACGGGGGGCGTGAACACTGAAGCTTTCTTT. This encodes CASSALTGGVNTEAFF. The full variable domain, completed using reference TRBV9 and TRBJ1-1, is DSGVTQTPKHLITATGQRVTLRCSPRSGDLSVYWYQQSLDQGLQFLIQYYNGEERAKGNILERFSAQQFPDLHSELNLSSLELGDSALYFCASSALTGGVNTEAFFGQGTRLTVV.

Only one count was recorded for this clone. For the CDR3, the DNA is TGTGCCAGCAGCTTGTTCAGGGCGGACACTGAAGCTTTCTTT. This translates into CASSLFRADTEAFF. The chain is built from TRBV11-1 and TRBJ1-1, with TRBD1 as a possible D gene (5 bases). The CDR3 length is 14 residues. The germline V gene has CDR1 SGHAT and CDR2 FQDESV (reference sequence). V shed 3 bases and J shed 3 bases, with 11 bases lying between them.

The chain links TRBV11-2 to TRBJ1-6; 10 nucleotides match TRBD1. Germline values: CDR1 SGHAT, CDR2 FQNNGV. The V gene end was trimmed by 3 bases and the J gene end by 9 bases; junction bases not matched to a gene: 11. The CDR3 totals 17 residues. The CDR3 DNA is TGTGCCAGCAGCTTGGCCCGGGACAGGGGTCCGGGTTCACCCCTCCACTTT. It codes for CASSLARDRGPGSPLHF. Full variable domain (rest looked up from reference TRBV11-2 and TRBJ1-6): EAGVAQSPRYKIIEKRQSVAFWCNPISGHATLYWYQQILGQGPKLLIQFQNNGVVDDSQLPKDRFSAERLKGVDSTLKIQPAKLEDSAVYLCASSLARDRGPGSPLHFGNGTRLTVT.

The V call is TRBV18, the J call TRBJ2-7; D is possibly TRBD1 (5 bases). The CDR3 contains 13 residues. Trimming took 3 bases from V and 6 from J, leaving 12 bases between them. CDR1 and CDR2 (germline): KGHSH, LQKENI. The CDR3 spells CASSPPGFSEQYF. The CDR3 DNA is TGTGCCAGCTCACCGCCAGGGTTCAGCGAGCAGTACTTC.

This clone was recorded once. The rearrangement uses TRBV7-2 and TRBJ2-7, with D possibly matching TRBD2 (6 bases). CDR1 and CDR2 (germline): SGHTA, FQGNSA. V lost 5 bases and J lost 9, with 20 bases in between. This CDR3 has 14 amino acids. The CDR3 DNA sequence: TGTGCCAGCAGCACCAGGACGGGAGAATATGGGCAGTACTTC. Translation: CASSTRTGEYGQYF.

The chain uses TRBV19 and TRBJ2-3, with D possibly being TRBD1 (6 bases). V lost 5 bases and J lost 9, with 18 bases in between. The CDR3 runs 14 residues. Germline CDR1 reads LNHDA; CDR2 reads SQIVND (reference sequence). CDR3 loop: CASSLGTPFDTQYF. As DNA, the CDR3 is TGTGCCAGTAGTCTCGGGACACCCTTTGACACGCAGTATTTT. Drawing the rest from reference TRBV19 and TRBJ2-3, the complete variable domain is DGGITQSPKYLFRKEGQNVTLSCEQNLNHDAMYWYRQDPGQGLRLIYYSQIVNDFQKGDIAEGYSVSREKKESFPLTVTSAQKNPTAFYLCASSLGTPFDTQYFGPGTRLTVL.

This chain uses TRBV28 with TRBJ1-1, with TRBD1 matching over 7 bases. Germline CDR1 reads MDHEN; CDR2 reads SYDVKM. The CDR3 is 13 residues long. J was trimmed by 1 base and V by 7 bases; bases with no gene match: 3. CDR3 DNA: TGTGCCAGCATAGGGACAGCGAACACTGAAGCTTTCTTT. It codes for CASIGTANTEAFF.

As regards this clone: Other nucleotide sequences in the sample specify the same CDR3. This chain links TRBV5-1 with TRBJ2-2, with D possibly TRBD1 on 6 matching bases. The germline V gene has CDR1 SGHRS and CDR2 YFSETQ. This CDR3 spans 14 amino acids. V lost 0 bases and J 5 bases, leaving 8 bases between the germline ends. CDR3 amino acids: CASSLAQGTGELFF. In DNA form, the CDR3 reads TGCGCCAGCAGCTTGGCACAGGGAACCGGGGAGCTGTTTTTT. Full variable domain (missing parts from reference TRBV5-1 and TRBJ2-2): KAGVTQTPRYLIKTRGQQVTLSCSPISGHRSVSWYQQTPGQGLQFLFEYFSETQRNKGNFPGRFSGRQFSNSRSEMNVSTLELGDSALYLCASSLAQGTGELFFGEGSRLTVL.

The V and J genes are TRBV7-3 and TRBJ2-1; 13 nucleotides match TRBD2. This CDR3 is built from 15 residues. With 4 bases clipped from V and 8 bases from J, the junction kept 5 bases outside the gene matches. Looked up from germline, CDR1 is SGHTA and CDR2 is FQGTGA. The CDR3 bases are TGTGCCAGCAGCTCACTAGCGGGGGGGTACGATGAGCAGTTCTTC. It encodes CASSSLAGGYDEQFF.

The J gene is TRBJ2-1, the V gene TRBV10-2, with D perhaps TRBD2 (6 bases). V lost 4 bases and J 5 bases, leaving 12 bases between the germline ends. From germline, CDR1 is WSHSY and CDR2 SAAADI. The length of the CDR3 is 14 residues. The CDR3 region is CASSGASAHNEQFF. The CDR3 DNA reads as TGCGCCAGCAGTGGGGCTAGCGCCCACAATGAGCAGTTCTTC.

This clone was counted a few times. This rearrangement joins TRBV7-2 to TRBJ1-3; a weak D match, TRBD1 (5 bases). CDR1 SGHTA and CDR2 FQGNSA come from the germline V gene. With 7 bases removed from V and 4 bases from J, the gap between germline ends came to 11 bases. The CDR3 contains 13 residues. The CDR3: CASTPGNGNTIYF. For the CDR3, the DNA is TGTGCCAGCACTCCAGGGAACGGAAACACCATATATTTT.

This clone was counted a single time. The V and J genes are TRBV5-4 and TRBJ2-3; maybe TRBD2 (6 bases). This CDR3 spans 16 amino acids. V dropped 2 bases and J dropped 3 bases, with 16 bases sitting between them. Germline assignment: CDR1 SGHNT and CDR2 YYREEE (reference sequence). Here the CDR3 DNA reads TGTGCCAGCAGCTTCCCATTAGGCGGGGATACAGATACGCAGTATTTT. This codes for CASSFPLGGDTDTQYF.

This chain connects TRBV19 to TRBJ2-1; possibly TRBD2 for D (7 bases). The V end lost 3 bases, the J end lost 6 bases, and 21 bases lay between the germline ends. Germline V gene data show CDR1 as LNHDA and CDR2 as SQIVND (reference sequence). This CDR3 is 17 amino acids long. The CDR3 bases are TGTGCCAGTAGTATTTATGGAGGGGGGGCCCTTTTCAATGAGCAGTTCTTC. Its translation: CASSIYGGGALFNEQFF.

CDR3 DNA sequence: TGTGCCAGCAGCCTATTCGGACACGCCAATCAGCCCCAGCATTTT. Translation: CASSLFGHANQPQHF. The chain joins TRBV7-2 to TRBJ1-5; D perhaps matches TRBD1 (5 bases). This CDR3 spans 15 amino acids. Trimming cost V 5 bases and J 3 bases, with 14 bases left between them. Germline V gene data show CDR1 as SGHTA and CDR2 as FQGNSA.

This clone was counted only a few times. The chain carries TRBV28 and TRBJ2-2, with D uncertain. This CDR3 region has 12 residues. Looked up from germline, CDR1 is MDHEN and CDR2 is SYDVKM. Trimming removed 3 bases from V and 4 bases from J, with 3 bases in between. DNA of the CDR3: TGTGCCAGCAGTTTCTCCACCGGGGAGCTGTTTTTT. Amino acids: CASSFSTGELFF. The full variable domain, with the rest looked up from reference TRBV28 and TRBJ2-2, is DVKVTQSSRYLVKRTGEKVFLECVQDMDHENMFWYRQDPGLGLRLIYFSYDVKMKEKGDIPEGYSVSREKKERFSLILESASTNQTSMYLCASSFSTGELFFGEGSRLTVL.

The V gene is TRBV6-6, the J gene TRBJ2-1; D gene uncertain. The CDR3 is 12 residues long. CDR1 MNHNY and CDR2 SVGAGI come from the germline V gene (reference sequence). The ends were cut back, 5 bases at V and 8 bases at J, with 10 bases in the middle. Here the CDR3 reads CASSPGVYEQFF. The DNA of the CDR3 is TGTGCCAGCAGTCCAGGTGTTTATGAGCAGTTCTTC.

The J gene is TRBJ2-7, the V gene TRBV6-5; perhaps TRBD2 as D (6 bases). V was pared by 7 bases and J by 0 bases, with 16 bases between. Looked up from germline, CDR1 is MNHEY and CDR2 is SVGAGI. The CDR3 is 15 amino acids. CDR3 residues: CASIRDRGSSYEQYF. The CDR3 DNA reads TGTGCCAGCATTAGGGACCGGGGGTCCTCCTACGAGCAGTACTTC.

J is TRBJ2-7 and V is TRBV27; a possible D gene is TRBD1 (5 bases). There are 15 residues in the CDR3. V lost 0 bases and J 0 bases, leaving 9 bases between the germline ends. CDR1 is MNHEY and CDR2 is SMNVEV in the germline V gene (reference sequence). CDR3 DNA: TGTGCCAGCAGTTTATCGCGGCAGGGCTCCTACGAGCAGTACTTC. Its protein is CASSLSRQGSYEQYF.